This TCR beta chain emerged from a study of cytomegalovirus exposure and HLA in healthy donors. Germline CDR1 and CDR2: SGHNT and YYREEE (reference sequence). The trim removed 4 bases at V and 3 bases at J, leaving 9 bases unmatched. The CDR3 runs 15 residues. Generated by immunoSEQ multiplex PCR, the TCRdb table keeps only in-frame clones and is missing some. The profile shows tens of thousands of clones, approximately 95% of them singletons. The sample consisted of PBMCs. The TCR comes from a young woman in good health and CMV-seronegative. V is TRBV5-4 and J is TRBJ1-2, with 7 bases aligning to TRBD1. The CDR3 here is CASSILAGTDYGYTF. The CDR3 DNA reads as TGTGCCAGCAGCATACTCGCGGGGACAGACTATGGCTACACCTTC.